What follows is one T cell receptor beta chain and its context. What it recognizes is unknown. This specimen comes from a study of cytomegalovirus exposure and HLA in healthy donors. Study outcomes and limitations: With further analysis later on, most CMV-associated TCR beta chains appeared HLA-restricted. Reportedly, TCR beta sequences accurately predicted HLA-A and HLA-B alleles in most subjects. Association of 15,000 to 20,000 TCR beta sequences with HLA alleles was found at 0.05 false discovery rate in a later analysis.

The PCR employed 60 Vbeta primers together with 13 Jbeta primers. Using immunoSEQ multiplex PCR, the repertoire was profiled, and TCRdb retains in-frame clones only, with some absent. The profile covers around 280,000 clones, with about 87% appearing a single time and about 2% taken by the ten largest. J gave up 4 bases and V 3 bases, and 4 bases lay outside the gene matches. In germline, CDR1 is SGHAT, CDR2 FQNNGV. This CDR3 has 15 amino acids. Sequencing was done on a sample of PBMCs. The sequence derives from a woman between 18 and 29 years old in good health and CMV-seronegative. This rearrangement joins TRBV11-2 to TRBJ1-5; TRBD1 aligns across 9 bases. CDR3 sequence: CASSFGTGRNQPQHF. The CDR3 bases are TGTGCCAGCAGCTTCGGGACAGGGCGAAATCAGCCCCAGCATTTT.